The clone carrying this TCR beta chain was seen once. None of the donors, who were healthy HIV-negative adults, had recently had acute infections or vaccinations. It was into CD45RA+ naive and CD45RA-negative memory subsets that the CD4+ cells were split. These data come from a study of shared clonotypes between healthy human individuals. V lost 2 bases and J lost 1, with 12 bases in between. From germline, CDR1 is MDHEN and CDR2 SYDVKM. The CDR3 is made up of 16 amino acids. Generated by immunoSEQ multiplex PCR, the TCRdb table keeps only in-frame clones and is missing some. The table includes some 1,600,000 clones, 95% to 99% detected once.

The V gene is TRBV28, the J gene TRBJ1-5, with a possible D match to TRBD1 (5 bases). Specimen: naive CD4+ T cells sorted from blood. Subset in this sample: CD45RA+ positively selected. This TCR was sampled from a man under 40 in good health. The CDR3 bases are TGTGCCAGCAGTTTACGGCAGGGAGCCAGCAATCAGCCCCAGCATTTT. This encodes CASSLRQGASNQPQHF.